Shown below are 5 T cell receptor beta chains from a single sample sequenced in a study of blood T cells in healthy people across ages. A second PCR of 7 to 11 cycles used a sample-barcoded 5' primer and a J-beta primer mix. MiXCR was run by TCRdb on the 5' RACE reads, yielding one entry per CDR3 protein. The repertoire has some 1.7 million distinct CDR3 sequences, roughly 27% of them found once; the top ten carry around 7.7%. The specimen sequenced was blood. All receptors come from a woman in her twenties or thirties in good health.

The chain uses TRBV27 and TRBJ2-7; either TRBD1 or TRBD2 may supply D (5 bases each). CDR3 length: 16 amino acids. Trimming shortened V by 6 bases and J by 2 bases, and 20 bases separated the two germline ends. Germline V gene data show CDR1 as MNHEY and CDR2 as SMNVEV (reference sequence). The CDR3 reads CASRRGKSTLTYEQYF. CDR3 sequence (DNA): TGTGCCAGCAGGAGGGGAAAGTCGACATTAACCTACGAGCAGTACTTC.

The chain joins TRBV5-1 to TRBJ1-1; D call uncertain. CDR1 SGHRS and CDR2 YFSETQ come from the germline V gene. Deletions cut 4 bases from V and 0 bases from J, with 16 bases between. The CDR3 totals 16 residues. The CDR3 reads CASSPEPTRMNTEAFF. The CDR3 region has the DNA TGCGCCAGCAGCCCCGAACCAACCCGTATGAACACTGAAGCTTTCTTT.

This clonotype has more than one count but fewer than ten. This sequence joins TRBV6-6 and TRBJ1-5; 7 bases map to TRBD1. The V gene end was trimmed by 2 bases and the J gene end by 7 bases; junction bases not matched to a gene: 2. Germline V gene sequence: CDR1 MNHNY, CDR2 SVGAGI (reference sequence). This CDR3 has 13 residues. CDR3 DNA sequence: TGTGCCAGCAGTTACGACAGGGTACAGCCCCAGCATTTT. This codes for CASSYDRVQPQHF.

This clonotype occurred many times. DNA of the CDR3: TGCGCCAGCAGCCAAGTTAGGGCATCGGAGACCCAGTACTTC. It is translated as CASSQVRASETQYF. The rearrangement uses TRBV4-1 and TRBJ2-5, with D unresolved. CDR3 size: 14 residues. V was pared by 1 base and J by 5 bases, with 11 bases between. Germline V gene data show CDR1 as MGHRA and CDR2 as YSYEKL.

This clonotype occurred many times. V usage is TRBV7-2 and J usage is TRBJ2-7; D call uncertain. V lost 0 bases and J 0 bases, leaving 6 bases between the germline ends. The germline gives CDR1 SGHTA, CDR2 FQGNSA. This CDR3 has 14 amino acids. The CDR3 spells CASSLAPGSYEQYF. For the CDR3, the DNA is TGTGCCAGCAGCTTAGCGCCAGGCTCCTACGAGCAGTACTTC.